The clone carrying this TCR beta chain was found once. The sample originates from a study of shared clonotypes between healthy human individuals. Clones were sequenced by immunoSEQ multiplex PCR, and TCRdb holds only the in-frame ones, with some missing. The data contain more than 400,000 clones, about 96% of them seen just once; the ten biggest clones take up roughly 0.06%. Sequencing was carried out using naive CD4+ T cells sorted from blood. As to subset: CD45RA+ positively selected. This receptor was identified in a woman aged 25 to 39 in good health.

CDR3 in amino acids: CAISPYTGFGQAFF. The CDR3 nucleotides read TGTGCCATCAGTCCCTACACGGGATTCGGGCAGGCTTTCTTT. The chain employs TRBV10-3 and TRBJ1-1, with D uncertain. V was shortened by 5 bases and J by 11 bases, with 21 bases between the two germline ends. CDR1 and CDR2 from the germline V gene are ENHRY and SYGVKD. The CDR3 has 14 residues.